Each of the 16 T cell receptor beta chains below was sequenced from the same sample in a study of naive and memory T cell subsets (TCRdb year 2017). The method behind the library was UMI-ligation and nested PCR. Sequencing relied on an Illumina MiSeq. An equimolar mix of two oligonucleotides covering both TRBC1 and TRBC2 was used as the beta constant-region primer. TCRdb reworked the public reads: Q25 trimming with fastp, MiXCR clone assembly, productive beta chains retained. Every distinct CDR3 protein forms one entry, paired with its most common genes and DNA. The sample table holds 150,000 or so distinct CDR3 sequences, of which around 15% were seen once. Clones ranked in the top ten supply just over 0.14% of the sample. The sample comprised naive CD4+ T cells from blood. According to the study, the label for this sample's cell subset or site signals: naive T cells, CD45RA high CD27+. Source of these receptors: a human donor in good health.

This clonotype has more than one count but fewer than ten. The chain links TRBV7-2 to TRBJ2-7; a weak D match, TRBD2 (5 bases). Germline lookup yields CDR1 SGHTA and CDR2 FQGNSA. This CDR3 spans 13 amino acids. V was pared by 1 base and J by 4 bases, with 8 bases between. CDR3 bases: TGTGCCAGCAGCTTAGGACGCGGGTACGAGCAGTACTTC. This encodes CASSLGRGYEQYF.

CDR3 loop: CASSTAGTSNYGYTF. In DNA form, the CDR3 reads TGTGCCAGCAGCACTGCCGGGACATCCAACTATGGCTACACCTTC. The V call is TRBV5-6, the J call TRBJ1-2; D is possibly TRBD1 (6 bases). V was pared by 4 bases and J by 2 bases, with 15 bases between. The CDR3 length is 15 residues. Germline V lookup: CDR1 SGHDT, CDR2 YYEEEE.

V is TRBV3-1 and J is TRBJ2-1; no firm D call. V was shortened by 2 bases and J by 0 bases, with 8 bases between the two germline ends. The CDR3 has 15 residues. Germline CDR1 LGHDT, CDR2 YNNKEL (reference sequence). Here the CDR3 reads CASSQSASSYNEQFF. The CDR3, as DNA: TGTGCCAGCAGCCAATCCGCAAGCTCCTACAATGAGCAGTTCTTC.

This clonotype was recorded many times. The chain joins TRBV29-1 to TRBJ2-5; the match to TRBD2 covers 10 bases. The CDR3 consists of 13 residues. With 5 bases clipped from V and 5 bases from J, the junction kept 5 bases outside the gene matches. From germline, CDR1 is SQVTM and CDR2 ANQGSEA. In DNA, the CDR3 is TGCAGCGTTCGGCTAGCGGGAGTTGAGACCCAGTACTTC. Residues: CSVRLAGVETQYF.

The sample holds a few counts of this clonotype. J is TRBJ1-5 and V is TRBV7-9, with TRBD1 as a possible D gene (5 bases). This CDR3 region has 14 residues. V was pared by 2 bases and J by 6 bases, with 11 bases between. The V gene's germline CDR1 is SEHNR and CDR2 FQNEAQ (reference sequence). The CDR3 DNA is TGTGCCAGCAGCTTAATAGGGGCGAGTCAGCCCCAGCATTTT. Translation gives CASSLIGASQPQHF.

Only a few counts were recorded for this clonotype. The chain joins TRBV19 to TRBJ2-2, with D possibly matching TRBD2 (6 bases). The germline V gene has CDR1 LNHDA and CDR2 SQIVND (reference sequence). The CDR3 is 17 amino acids. Trimming removed 7 bases at V and 4 bases at J, with 22 bases between. The CDR3 DNA reads TGTGCCAGTACGCTCGCGGGGACGGGAAGGGTCACCGGGGAGCTGTTTTTT. Translating it yields CASTLAGTGRVTGELFF.

This clonotype was detected only a few times. The J gene is TRBJ1-1, the V gene TRBV4-1; the match to TRBD1 covers 8 bases. Germline V gene lookup returns CDR1 MGHRA and CDR2 YSYEKL. The CDR3 runs to 16 residues. The ends lost 1 base at V and 1 base at J; junction bases unmatched: 5. CDR3 region: CASSQARDRWNTEAFF. DNA for the CDR3: TGCGCCAGCAGCCAAGCCCGGGACAGGTGGAACACTGAAGCTTTCTTT.

The chain combines TRBV30 with TRBJ1-5; D unclear. This CDR3 contains 15 residues. The V and J ends lost 3 bases and 2 bases respectively, with 14 bases between them. Looked up from germline, CDR1 is GTSNPN and CDR2 is SVGIG (reference sequence). CDR3 coding DNA: TGTGCCTGGAGCACGGGATCTGGAGGCAATCAGCCCCAGCATTTT. Its protein is CAWSTGSGGNQPQHF.

This clonotype was seen a few times. J is TRBJ2-3 and V is TRBV4-3; 8 nucleotides agree with TRBD2. This CDR3 has 18 residues. Germline trimming cut 1 base from V and 1 base from J; bases unmatched to any gene: 10. Germline V gene data show CDR1 as LGHNA and CDR2 as YSLEER. CDR3 residues: CASSQALGGAGGTDTQYF. In DNA, the CDR3 is TGCGCCAGCAGCCAAGCGCTGGGGGGAGCGGGAGGCACAGATACGCAGTATTTT.

The genes are TRBV5-6 and TRBJ2-7, with D uncertain. The CDR3 spans 16 residues. Per the germline V gene, CDR1 is SGHDT and CDR2 is YYEEEE. The ends were cut back, 2 bases at V and 10 bases at J, with 25 bases in the middle. This CDR3 is CASSLFRQDSNEAQYF. CDR3 DNA: TGTGCCAGCAGCTTATTTCGTCAGGATTCCAATGAGGCCCAGTACTTC. Complete variable domain (other parts from reference TRBV5-6 and TRBJ2-7): DAGVTQSPTHLIKTRGQQVTLRCSPKSGHDTVSWYQQALGQGPQFIFQYYEEEERQRGNFPDRFSGHQFPNYSSELNVNALLLGDSALYLCASSLFRQDSNEAQYFGPGTRLTVT.

This clonotype has at least ten counts. The gene calls are TRBV4-2 and TRBJ2-2, with 9 bases matching TRBD1. The CDR3 totals 15 residues. The V segment lost 4 bases and the J segment 3 bases; nucleotides outside the gene matches: 3. CDR1 LGHNA and CDR2 YNFKEQ come from the germline V gene. The DNA of the CDR3 is TGTGCCAGCAGCCCCGGGACAGGGTACACCGGGGAGCTGTTTTTT. As protein: CASSPGTGYTGELFF.

In this sample, this clonotype turned up once. The chain has TRBV29-1 and TRBJ2-5; 13 bases line up with TRBD2. After removal of 5 bases from V and 4 bases from J, the junction contained 7 bases not matched to a gene. Germline lookup yields CDR1 SQVTM and CDR2 ANQGSEA. There are 15 residues in the CDR3. CDR3 in DNA: TGCAGCGTTCCCAGACTAGCGGGAGGTGGAGAGACCCAGTACTTC. Encoded protein: CSVPRLAGGGETQYF.

This rearrangement joins TRBV7-2 to TRBJ2-3, with TRBD2 identical over 10 bases. Germline V lookup: CDR1 SGHTA, CDR2 FQGNSA. The CDR3 length is 18 residues. After removal of 3 bases from V and 7 bases from J, the junction contained 16 bases not matched to a gene. The CDR3 region is CASSFLAGGGKGGNTQYF. CDR3 DNA sequence: TGTGCCAGCAGCTTCTTAGCGGGGGGAGGCAAAGGAGGGAATACGCAGTATTTT.

The CDR3 sequence is CATKSPGQGTGELFF. The DNA of the CDR3 is TGTGCCACCAAATCACCGGGACAGGGGACCGGGGAGCTGTTTTTT. The chain is built from TRBV24-1 and TRBJ2-2; TRBD1 agrees at 10 bases. V was pared by 8 bases and J by 5 bases, with 7 bases of the junction left unmatched. Germline V gene data show CDR1 as KGHDR and CDR2 as SFDVKD. This CDR3 contains 15 residues.

This clonotype was detected a few times. The chain joins TRBV12-3 or TRBV12-4 to TRBJ1-4, with 11 bases lining up with TRBD1. This CDR3 has 15 residues. Trimming took 5 bases from V and 7 from J; bases not matched to a gene: 6. The CDR3 loop is CASSLGTGGGEKLFF. For the CDR3, the DNA is TGTGCCAGCAGTCTCGGGACAGGGGGAGGTGAAAAACTGTTTTTT.

This clonotype has more than one count but fewer than ten. This chain joins TRBV14 and TRBJ2-3; no reliable D call. Germline CDR1 SGHDN, CDR2 FVKESK. The V end lost 6 bases, the J end lost 4 bases, and 23 bases lay between the germline ends. This CDR3 comprises 17 residues. CDR3 DNA sequence: TGTGCCAGCAGTCTCCTTCCATCACGGGTCTTCCCAGATACGCAGTATTTT. This codes for CASSLLPSRVFPDTQYF.